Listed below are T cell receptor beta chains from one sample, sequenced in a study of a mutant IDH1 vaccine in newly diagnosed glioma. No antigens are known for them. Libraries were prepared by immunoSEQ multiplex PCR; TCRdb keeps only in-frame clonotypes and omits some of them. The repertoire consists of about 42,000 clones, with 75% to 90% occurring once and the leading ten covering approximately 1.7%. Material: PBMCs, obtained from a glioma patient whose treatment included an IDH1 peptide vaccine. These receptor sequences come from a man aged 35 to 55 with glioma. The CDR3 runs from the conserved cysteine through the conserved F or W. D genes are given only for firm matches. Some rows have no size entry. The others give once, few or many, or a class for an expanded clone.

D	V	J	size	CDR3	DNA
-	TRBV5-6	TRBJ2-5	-	CASSLITARETQYF	TGTGCCAGCAGCTTGATTACAGCCCGGGAGACCCAGTACTTC
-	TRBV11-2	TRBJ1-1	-	CASSLVAGTEAFF	TGTGCCAGCAGCTTAGTAGCAGGCACTGAAGCTTTCTTT
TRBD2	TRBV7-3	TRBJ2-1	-	CASSQGASGSNEQFF	TGTGCCAGCAGCCAAGGGGCTAGCGGGTCCAATGAGCAGTTCTTC
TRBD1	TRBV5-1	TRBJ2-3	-	CASSLMTGVPDTQYF	TGCGCCAGCAGCTTGATGACAGGGGTCCCAGATACGCAGTATTTT
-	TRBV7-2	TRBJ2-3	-	CASSLTGDTQYF	TGTGCCAGCAGCCTAACCGGGGATACGCAGTATTTT
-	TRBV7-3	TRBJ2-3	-	CASSFGGSVTDTQYF	TGTGCCAGCAGCTTTGGGGGTTCAGTCACAGATACGCAGTATTTT
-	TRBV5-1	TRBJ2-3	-	CASSLDGGGSTDTQYF	TGCGCCAGCAGCTTGGATGGGGGAGGAAGCACAGATACGCAGTATTTT
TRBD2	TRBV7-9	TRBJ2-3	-	CASSFSGRGSDTQYF	TGTGCCAGCAGCTTCAGCGGGAGAGGATCAGATACGCAGTATTTT
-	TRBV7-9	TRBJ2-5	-	CASSQVGSRKTQYF	TGTGCCAGCAGCCAGGTCGGGAGTCGGAAGACCCAGTACTTC
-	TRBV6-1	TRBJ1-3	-	CASSEVQPGSGNTIYF	TGTGCCAGCAGTGAAGTGCAACCGGGCTCTGGAAACACCATATATTTT
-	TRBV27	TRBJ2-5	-	CASSNTLGETQYF	TGTGCCAGCAGTAATACATTGGGGGAGACCCAGTACTTC
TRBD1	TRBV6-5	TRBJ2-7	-	CASSPDRGLTYEQYF	TGTGCCAGCAGCCCCGACAGGGGGCTTACCTACGAGCAGTACTTC
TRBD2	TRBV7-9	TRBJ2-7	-	CASNNMGGYEQYF	TGTGCCAGCAACAACATGGGGGGGTACGAGCAGTACTTC
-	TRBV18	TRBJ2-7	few	CASSPVEASYEQYF	TGTGCCAGCTCACCCGTGGAAGCCTCCTACGAGCAGTACTTC
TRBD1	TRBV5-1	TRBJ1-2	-	CASSFARTGLGGYTF	TGCGCCAGCAGCTTCGCCAGGACAGGGCTAGGTGGCTACACCTTC
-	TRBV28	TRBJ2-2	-	CASSLIGELFF	TGTGCCAGCAGTTTGATCGGGGAGCTGTTTTTT
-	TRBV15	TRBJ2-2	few	CATSRGDGSTGELFF	TGTGCCACCAGCAGGGGGGACGGGAGTACCGGGGAGCTGTTTTTT
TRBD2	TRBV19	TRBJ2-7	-	CASSMASGINEQYF	TGTGCCAGTAGTATGGCTAGCGGGATCAACGAGCAGTACTTC
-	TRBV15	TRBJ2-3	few	CATSKSGLEDTQYF	TGTGCCACCAGCAAGTCCGGGCTGGAGGATACGCAGTATTTT
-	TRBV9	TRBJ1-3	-	CASSVGGTSGNTIYF	TGTGCCAGCAGCGTAGGGGGGACCTCTGGAAACACCATATATTTT
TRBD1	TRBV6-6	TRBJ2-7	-	CASRGQGVGYEQYF	TGTGCCAGCAGAGGACAGGGTGTTGGCTACGAGCAGTACTTC
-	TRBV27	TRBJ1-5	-	CASSAFDGLQPQHF	TGTGCCAGCAGTGCCTTCGACGGCCTTCAGCCCCAGCATTTT
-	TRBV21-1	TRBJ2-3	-	CQSGRYCASTDTQYF	TGCCAGAGCGGGAGGTACTGTGCTAGCACAGATACGCAGTATTTT
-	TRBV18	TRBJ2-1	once	CASSRGLSDEQFF	TGTGCCAGCTCACGTGGACTAAGCGATGAGCAGTTCTTC
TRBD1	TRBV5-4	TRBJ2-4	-	CASSLGQGLAKNIQYF	TGTGCCAGCAGCCTCGGACAGGGCCTAGCCAAAAACATTCAGTACTTC
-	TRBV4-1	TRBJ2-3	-	CASSIATDTQYF	TGCGCCAGCAGCATAGCCACAGATACGCAGTATTTT
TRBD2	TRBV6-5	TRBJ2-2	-	CASSFSGRGTGELFF	TGTGCCAGCAGCTTTAGCGGGAGGGGGACCGGGGAGCTGTTTTTT
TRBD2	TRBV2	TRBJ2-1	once	CASSEGGRATEQFF	TGTGCCAGCAGTGAAGGCGGGAGGGCCACTGAGCAGTTCTTC
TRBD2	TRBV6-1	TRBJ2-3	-	CASKGGTVEWGYF	TGTGCCAGCAAGGGAGGGACGGTAGAATGGGGGTATTTT
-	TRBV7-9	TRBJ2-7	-	CASTPTDSSYEQYF	TGTGCCAGCACCCCGACAGATTCCTCCTACGAGCAGTACTTC
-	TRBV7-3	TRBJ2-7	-	CASSSDVWGEQYF	TGTGCCAGCAGCTCCGATGTATGGGGCGAGCAGTACTTC
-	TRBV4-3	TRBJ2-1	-	CASSQVGPSSQVEQFF	TGCGCCAGCAGCCAAGTGGGTCCATCCTCCCAGGTTGAGCAGTTCTTC
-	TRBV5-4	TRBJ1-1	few	CASSETRNTEAFF	TGTGCCAGCAGCGAGACAAGGAACACTGAAGCTTTCTTT
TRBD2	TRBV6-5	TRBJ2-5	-	CASSYSGGRLSETQYF	TGTGCCAGCAGTTACTCTGGCGGGAGGCTCTCAGAGACCCAGTACTTC
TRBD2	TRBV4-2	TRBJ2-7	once	CASRPSGSSYEQYF	TGTGCCAGCAGACCTAGCGGAAGCTCCTACGAGCAGTACTTC
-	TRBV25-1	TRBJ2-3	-	CASGTGTQNTQYF	TGTGCCAGCGGAACCGGGACCCAGAATACGCAGTATTTT
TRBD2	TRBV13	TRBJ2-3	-	CASSLRGLAGEVGHTDTQYF	TGTGCCAGCAGCCTACGGGGCCTAGCGGGAGAAGTGGGGCACACAGATACGCAGTATTTT
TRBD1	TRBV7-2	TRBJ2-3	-	CASRISPGTADTQYF	TGTGCCAGCAGAATCAGTCCCGGGACAGCAGATACGCAGTATTTT
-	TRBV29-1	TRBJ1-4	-	CSGQDTTNEKLFF	TGCAGCGGGCAGGATACAACTAATGAAAAACTGTTTTTT
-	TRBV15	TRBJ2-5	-	CATSRDPGRGETQYF	TGTGCCACCAGCAGAGACCCGGGGCGTGGGGAGACCCAGTACTTC
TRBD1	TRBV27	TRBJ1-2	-	CASSFSGTVYGYTF	TGTGCCAGCAGTTTTTCCGGGACAGTCTATGGCTACACCTTC
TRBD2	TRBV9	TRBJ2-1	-	CASSVGREGIFNEQFF	TGTGCCAGCAGCGTAGGGCGGGAGGGGATTTTCAATGAGCAGTTCTTC
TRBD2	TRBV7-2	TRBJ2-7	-	CASSSLAGSKYEQYF	TGTGCCAGCAGTTCACTAGCGGGCTCTAAATACGAGCAGTACTTC
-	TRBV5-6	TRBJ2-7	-	CASRGWGNSYEQYF	TGTGCCAGCAGGGGGTGGGGGAACTCCTACGAGCAGTACTTC
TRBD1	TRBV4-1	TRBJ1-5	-	CASSRGQDLTNQPQHF	TGCGCCAGCAGCCGAGGACAGGACCTAACTAATCAGCCCCAGCATTTT
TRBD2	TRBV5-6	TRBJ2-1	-	CASSLERGATYNEQFF	TGTGCCAGCAGCTTGGAGCGGGGGGCGACCTACAATGAGCAGTTCTTC
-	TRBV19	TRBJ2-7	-	CASSIVGLSPEQYF	TGTGCCAGTAGTATAGTCGGTTTATCTCCCGAGCAGTACTTC
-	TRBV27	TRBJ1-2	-	CASSTQGIGYTF	TGTGCCAGCAGTACCCAGGGGATTGGCTACACCTTC
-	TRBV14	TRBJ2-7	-	CASSPPSTPPYEQYF	TGTGCCAGCAGCCCTCCCTCGACCCCACCCTACGAGCAGTACTTC
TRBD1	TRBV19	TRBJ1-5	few	CASSSHRGRQPQHF	TGTGCCAGTAGTTCACACAGGGGGCGGCAGCCCCAGCATTTT
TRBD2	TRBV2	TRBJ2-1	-	CASTTSGRGRNEQFF	TGTGCCAGCACGACTAGCGGGAGAGGGAGGAATGAGCAGTTCTTC
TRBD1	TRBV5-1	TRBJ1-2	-	CASSSRGRGAGYGYTF	TGCGCCAGCAGCTCAAGGGGGCGCGGAGCGGGCTATGGCTACACCTTC
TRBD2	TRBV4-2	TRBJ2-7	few	CASTFLAGGDYEQYF	TGTGCCAGCACTTTCCTAGCGGGGGGAGACTACGAGCAGTACTTC
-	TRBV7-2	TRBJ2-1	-	CASSLPPNNEQFF	TGTGCCAGCAGCTTACCCCCGAACAATGAGCAGTTCTTC
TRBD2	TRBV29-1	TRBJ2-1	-	CSVGNLWTSGRQNEQFF	TGCAGCGTTGGGAATTTATGGACTAGCGGGAGGCAGAATGAGCAGTTCTTC
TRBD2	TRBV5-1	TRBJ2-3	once	CASSPSAGEYTQYF	TGCGCCAGCAGCCCCTCGGCGGGGGAGTATACGCAGTATTTT
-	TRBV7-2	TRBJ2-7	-	CASSQRRGPPYEQYF	TGTGCCAGCAGCCAACGGCGAGGGCCGCCCTACGAGCAGTACTTC